This entry features one T cell receptor (beta chain) sequence. Its target is unknown. The data belong to a study of OX40 agonist ivuxolimab in advanced cancers. Findings of the study overall: Doses of 0.1 to 3.0 mg/kg were accompanied by clonal expansion of CD4+ and CD8+ blood T cells by week 6.

Profiling relied on immunoSEQ multiplex PCR, and the TCRdb table lists in-frame clones only, not all of them. The sample carries approximately 70,000 clones, over 60% recorded once. Germline CDR1 MNHEY, CDR2 SVGAGI. The CDR3 runs 16 residues. Trimming took 4 bases from V and 4 from J, leaving 17 bases between them. The sequence was collected from an adult with an advanced solid tumor such as melanoma, head and neck, liver or kidney cancer. This chain connects TRBV6-5 to TRBJ1-5; D is perhaps TRBD1 (6 bases). The specimen was CD4+ or CD8+ T cells sorted from blood, collected in a trial of the OX40 agonist ivuxolimab. Here the CDR3 DNA reads TGTGCCAGCAGTTTTCCTGTGAGGGACACTAATCAGCCCCAGCATTTT. Translating gives CASSFPVRDTNQPQHF.